The clone carrying this T cell receptor beta chain is a singleton in its sample. The antigen is unknown. The primer mix had 60 Vbeta and 13 Jbeta primers. The assay was immunoSEQ multiplex PCR, and TCRdb's table has in-frame clones only and misses some. The data contain about 91,000 clones, 78% of them singletons. These data come from a study of cytomegalovirus exposure and HLA in healthy donors. Study in general: Earlier, 100 million to 130 million unique TCR beta sequences were recovered from some 200 million T cells by an analysis.

This CDR3 spans 13 amino acids. Germline loops: CDR1 SGHRS, CDR2 YFSETQ. Findings and caveats of the study: As was reported, the classifier diagnosed cytomegalovirus status with high specificity and sensitivity. Among TCR beta chains, those listed as cytomegalovirus-associated numbered more than 150.

The origin of this receptor is a male donor in good health and CMV-seropositive. The specimen sequenced was PBMCs. This chain links TRBV5-1 with TRBJ2-5; no reliable D call. The J call may be faulty, since TRBJ2-7 better matches the DNA end. The chain's CDR3 is CASNELGLGEQYF. CDR3 nucleotide sequence: TGCGCCAGCAACGAACTGGGTTTGGGCGAGCAGTACTTC.